Each of the 18 T cell receptor beta chains below was sequenced from the same sample in a study of blood T cell repertoires in COVID-19. The table came from immunoSEQ multiplex PCR; TCRdb's copy has only in-frame clones and leaves some out. The sample lists about 190,000 clones, about 84% occurring once. Material: PBMCs or T cells enriched from blood (not recorded which). The receptors were sampled from a man aged 40-49 years with acute COVID-19.

This clone was observed a handful of times. The chain employs TRBV3-1 (or the pseudogene TRBV3-2) and TRBJ1-5; D remains unclear. In germline, CDR1 is LGHDT, CDR2 YNNKEL (reference sequence). The CDR3 runs 15 residues. The V and J ends lost 4 bases and 1 base respectively, with 11 bases between them. The CDR3 sequence: CASSRNGISNQPQHF. Written as DNA, the CDR3 is TGTGCCAGCAGCCGGAACGGGATCAGCAATCAGCCCCAGCATTTT.

The chain joins TRBV7-2 to TRBJ2-7; D might be TRBD2 (6 bases). This CDR3 has 16 residues. Trimming took off 6 bases at V and 7 bases at J, with 25 bases between the two ends. CDR1 is SGHTA, CDR2 FQGNSA, per germline. The CDR3 region is CASRLKPGLTPLEQYF. Written as DNA, the CDR3 is TGTGCCAGCAGACTTAAACCGGGACTTACCCCGTTAGAGCAGTACTTC.

In the case of this clone: Other DNA variants within this sample encode the same CDR3. The rearrangement joins TRBV9 to TRBJ1-2; 10 bases map to TRBD1. Germline V gives CDR1 SGDLS, CDR2 YYNGEE. V was pared by 3 bases and J by 6 bases, with 5 bases of the junction left unmatched. This CDR3 contains 14 residues. The CDR3 reads CASSARTGGDGYTF. The CDR3 nucleotides read TGTGCCAGCAGCGCCCGGACAGGGGGAGATGGCTACACCTTC.

The J gene is TRBJ2-1, the V gene TRBV3-1 (or the pseudogene TRBV3-2); D not resolved. The germline V gene has CDR1 LGHDT and CDR2 YNNKEL (reference sequence). The CDR3 spans 17 residues. V was trimmed by 3 bases and J by 2 bases, leaving 17 bases between them. CDR3 residues: CASSQASQPGPYNEQFF. The CDR3 DNA sequence: TGTGCCAGCAGCCAGGCAAGTCAGCCTGGGCCCTACAATGAGCAGTTCTTC.

The V call is TRBV7-2, the J call TRBJ2-2; 7 bases fit TRBD1. CDR3 length: 15 amino acids. CDR1 is SGHTA, CDR2 FQGNSA, per germline. The junction had 9 bases not matched to a gene; V was cut back by 4 bases and J by 7 bases. The CDR3: CASSSRQGANGELFF. CDR3 nucleotide sequence: TGTGCCAGCAGCTCGAGACAGGGAGCGAACGGGGAGCTGTTTTTT.

J is TRBJ2-1 and V is TRBV29-1; TRBD2 is a possible D gene (6 bases). CDR1 is SQVTM, CDR2 ANQGSEA, per germline. The CDR3 length is 13 residues. V was pared by 5 bases and J by 6 bases, with 14 bases between. CDR3 bases: TGCAGCGTTTCATCCGGGAGCGGCAATGAGCAGTTCTTC. This sequence encodes CSVSSGSGNEQFF.

This clone was observed a single time. The chain carries TRBV2 and TRBJ2-3; TRBD1 aligns across 8 bases. The CDR3 is made up of 16 amino acids. Per the germline V gene, CDR1 is SNHLY and CDR2 is FYNNEI. Losses at the gene ends were 6 bases for V and 5 bases for J; bases not matched to a gene: 13. The CDR3 sequence is CASRRTGLEEGDTQYF. The CDR3 DNA reads TGTGCCAGCAGGAGGACAGGGTTGGAGGAGGGAGATACGCAGTATTTT.

The chain employs TRBV7-9 and TRBJ1-2, with unresolved D. CDR1 and CDR2 (germline): SEHNR, FQNEAQ (reference sequence). The V and J ends lost 5 bases and 3 bases respectively, with 16 bases between them. This CDR3 has 15 amino acids. This chain's CDR3 is CASSPPLSGDYGYTF. For the CDR3, the DNA is TGTGCCAGCAGCCCGCCGCTTAGCGGGGACTATGGCTACACCTTC.

J is TRBJ2-7 and V is TRBV14; D is uncertain. The CDR3 loop spans 14 amino acids. Germline CDR1 SGHDN, CDR2 FVKESK. V was pared by 5 bases and J by 0 bases, with 11 bases between. CDR3 amino acids: CASSETWSSYEQYF. DNA for the CDR3: TGTGCCAGCAGCGAAACTTGGAGCTCCTACGAGCAGTACTTC.

The CDR3: CASSLVGEVYTEAFF. The CDR3 nucleotides read TGTGCCAGCAGCTTGGTAGGGGAAGTTTATACTGAAGCTTTCTTT. The J gene is TRBJ1-1, the V gene TRBV5-4; D is perhaps TRBD1 (5 bases). Trimming took off 0 bases at V and 5 bases at J, with 14 bases between the two ends. Germline V gene data show CDR1 as SGHNT and CDR2 as YYREEE (reference sequence). This CDR3 has 15 amino acids.

This rearrangement joins TRBV5-4 to TRBJ2-2, with D possibly being TRBD1 (6 bases). CDR1 is SGHNT, CDR2 YYREEE, per germline (reference sequence). Trimming left V 4 bases short and J 2 bases short, with 15 bases between. CDR3 size: 16 residues. Here the CDR3 reads CASSLGQLLNTGELFF. CDR3 coding DNA: TGTGCCAGCAGCCTAGGACAGCTGCTAAACACCGGGGAGCTGTTTTTT.

V gene TRBV27 combines with J gene TRBJ2-1, with D unresolved. The CDR3 runs to 13 residues. Germline V gives CDR1 MNHEY, CDR2 SMNVEV (reference sequence). V gave up 3 bases and J gave up 3 bases, with 6 bases separating them. In DNA form, the CDR3 reads TGTGCCAGCAGTTTGGTGAGCTACAATGAGCAGTTCTTC. Translation gives CASSLVSYNEQFF.

The chain joins TRBV30 to TRBJ2-7; 7 bases fit TRBD2. The germline V gene has CDR1 GTSNPN and CDR2 SVGIG (reference sequence). The CDR3 length is 13 residues. The junction had 5 bases not matched to a gene; V was cut back by 0 bases and J by 6 bases. CDR3 nucleotides: TGTGCCTGGAGTGTACAGCGGGGCGTCGAGCAGTACTTC. Translating it yields CAWSVQRGVEQYF.

The V gene is TRBV5-8, the J gene TRBJ1-4; D possibly corresponds to TRBD1 (6 bases). CDR1 and CDR2 from the germline V gene are SGHTS and YDEGEE. The CDR3 runs 16 residues. V lost 0 bases to trimming and J lost 5 bases, with 14 bases between them. CDR3 sequence reads: CASSLARGLGNEKLFF. For the CDR3, the DNA is TGTGCCAGCAGCTTGGCGCGGGGGCTGGGGAATGAAAAACTGTTTTTT.

This clone was counted only a few times. The V and J genes are TRBV5-1 and TRBJ1-4; 8 positions agree with TRBD1. The CDR3 sequence is 14 residues long. V shed 4 bases and J 7 bases; nucleotides not matched to a gene: 6. Germline values: CDR1 SGHRS, CDR2 YFSETQ. The CDR3: CASSMRTGSEKLFF. The CDR3 coding sequence is TGCGCCAGCAGCATGAGGACAGGGAGTGAAAAACTGTTTTTT.

The chain uses TRBV2 and TRBJ1-2; TRBD1 agrees at 8 bases. V dropped 5 bases and J dropped 6; count of bases not matched to a gene: 11. Looked up from germline, CDR1 is SNHLY and CDR2 is FYNNEI. CDR3 size: 15 residues. CDR3 coding DNA: TGTGCCAGCAGTACCGGACAGGGCGGTGGCGATGGCTACACCTTC. Its protein product is CASSTGQGGGDGYTF.

This chain uses TRBV24-1 with TRBJ2-3, with 10 bases lining up with TRBD2. With 4 bases clipped from V and 8 bases from J, the junction kept 14 bases outside the gene matches. CDR3 length: 17 amino acids. Looked up from germline, CDR1 is KGHDR and CDR2 is SFDVKD. The CDR3 sequence: CATSDPGTSVRMGTQYF. The CDR3 nucleotides read TGTGCCACCAGTGACCCCGGGACTAGCGTCCGTATGGGTACGCAGTATTTT.

This chain uses TRBV27 with TRBJ1-5; D not resolved. CDR1 and CDR2 (germline): MNHEY, SMNVEV (reference sequence). Trimming took 2 bases from V and 0 from J, leaving 8 bases between them. The CDR3 totals 15 residues. This CDR3 is CASSLRYYSNQPQHF. DNA for the CDR3: TGTGCCAGCAGTTTAAGGTACTATAGCAATCAGCCCCAGCATTTT.